This T cell receptor (beta chain) was profiled in a study of blood T cell repertoires in COVID-19. At the level of the study: Italy, Spain and the United States were the sources of the convalescent and acute COVID-19 samples. Nucleic acid was either cDNA or gDNA, and it came from T cells, B-cell-depleted T cells, or PBMCs.

CDR1 is SNHLY, CDR2 FYNNEI, per germline. The length of the CDR3 is 15 residues. Trimming took 3 bases from V and 4 from J; bases not matched to a gene: 5. Methods used by the authors: Scientists estimated how many nucleated cells there were by amplifying reference gene primers. The table came from immunoSEQ multiplex PCR; TCRdb's copy has only in-frame clones and leaves some out. The DNA gave D and trimming, while V, J and clone size come from that table. The sample carries roughly 73,000 clones, more than 75% recorded once. J is TRBJ2-2 and V is TRBV2; 7 nucleotides match TRBD2. This clonotype was sampled from a human donor in a cohort sampled during active COVID-19. What was sequenced was peripheral blood. The CDR3 loop is CASSEWLAATGELFF. The CDR3 DNA reads as TGTGCCAGCAGTGAGTGGCTAGCGGCCACCGGGGAGCTGTTTTTT.